This T cell receptor beta chain is drawn from a study of spatial heterogeneity in lung cancer. The length of the CDR3 is 15 residues. The ends were cut back, 0 bases at V and 5 bases at J, with 13 bases in the middle. Per germline, CDR1 SGHVS and CDR2 FNYEAQ. Unique molecular identifiers, one per molecule, were present on every TCR cDNA molecule. TCRdb analysed the 5' RACE reads with MiXCR anew, one entry per CDR3 protein. The table has 36,000 or so distinct CDR3 sequences, around 5% seen once. Time point indicated: sample taken at primary tumor resection. No cell sorting; template was whole RNA from tumor, lung tissue or PBMC. A total of 72 untreated early-stage non-small cell lung cancer patients served as donors. This clonotype was recorded many times.

The gene calls are TRBV7-6 and TRBJ2-5; D perhaps matches TRBD1 (5 bases). The TCR was taken from a female donor with early-stage non-small cell lung cancer. The source material was PBMCs, sampled at surgery. This CDR3 is CASSLAGAVRETQYF. CDR3 nucleotides: TGTGCCAGCAGCTTAGCAGGGGCAGTAAGGGAGACCCAGTACTTC.